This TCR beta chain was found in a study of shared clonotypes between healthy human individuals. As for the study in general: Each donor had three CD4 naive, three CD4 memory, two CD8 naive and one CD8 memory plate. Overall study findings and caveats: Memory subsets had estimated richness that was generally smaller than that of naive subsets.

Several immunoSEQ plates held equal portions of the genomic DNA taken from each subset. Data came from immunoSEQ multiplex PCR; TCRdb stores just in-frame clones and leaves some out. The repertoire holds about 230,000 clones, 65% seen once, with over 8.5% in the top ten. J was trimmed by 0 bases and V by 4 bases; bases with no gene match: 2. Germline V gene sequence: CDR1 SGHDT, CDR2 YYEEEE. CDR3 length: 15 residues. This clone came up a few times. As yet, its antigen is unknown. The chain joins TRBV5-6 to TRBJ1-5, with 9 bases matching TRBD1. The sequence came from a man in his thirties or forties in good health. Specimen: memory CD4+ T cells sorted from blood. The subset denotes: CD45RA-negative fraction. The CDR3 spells CASSPTGGSNQPQHF. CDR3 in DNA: TGTGCCAGCAGCCCGACAGGGGGTAGCAATCAGCCCCAGCATTTT.